The 2 T cell receptor beta chains below were found in one sample sequenced in a study of blood T cell repertoires in COVID-19 (dated by TCRdb to the early 2020s). Library method: the immunoSEQ multiplex PCR assay. TCRdb obtained this table from immuneACCESS and retained in-frame rearrangements with V and J assigned. These tables miss some clones; where compared with another copy, unresolved V genes account for less than half of the shortfall, and the remainder is unexplained. The sample has roughly 200,000 clones on record, 80% to 90% of them singletons. Jointly, the top ten make up more than 3% of the sample. The sample taken for sequencing was peripheral blood. Receptor source: a man between 60 and 70 years old with acute or convalescent COVID-19.

This clone was observed a single time. This rearrangement joins TRBV27 to TRBJ2-1; 9 bases line up with TRBD2. This CDR3 spans 13 amino acids. J lost 6 bases, V lost 5 bases, and 2 bases had no gene match. CDR1 and CDR2 (germline): MNHEY, SMNVEV (reference sequence). For the CDR3, the DNA is TGTGCCAGCAGTCCTAGCGGGATCAATGAGCAGTTCTTC. It translates to CASSPSGINEQFF.

This clone was detected only once. This chain connects TRBV5-5 to TRBJ1-1, with D uncertain. The CDR3 is 14 residues long. Trimming left V 0 bases short and J 4 bases short, with 10 bases between. Per the germline V gene, CDR1 is SGHKS and CDR2 is YYEKEE (reference sequence). DNA of the CDR3: TGTGCCAGCAGCTTGGTGTCGTCGGGCACTGAAGCTTTCTTT. It is translated as CASSLVSSGTEAFF.